This T cell receptor (beta chain) was captured in a study of T cell responses to AZD1222 COVID-19 vaccine. Findings and limits, study-wide: The breadth and depth of Spike-specific TCRs increased once two AZD1222 doses had been given. In the spike-specific TCR repertoire, nearly half reportedly target unmutated variant regions.

Here immunoSEQ multiplex PCR was the method, and the copy in TCRdb shows in-frame clones only, minus some. The sample shows 75,000 to 95,000 clones, around nine tenths of them seen only once. On this clone: No antigen is known for it.

The CDR3 length is 10 residues. Germline assignment: CDR1 LGHDT and CDR2 YNNKEL (reference sequence). The V end lost 5 bases, the J end lost 7 bases, and 5 bases lay between the germline ends. The sequence was obtained from an adult in good health. V usage is TRBV3-1 (or the pseudogene TRBV3-2) and J usage is TRBJ1-2; D is unresolved. The sample here was peripheral blood, taken on day 0 of AZD1222 vaccination. CDR3 DNA: TGTGCCAGCAGCTGTAGTGGCTACACCTTC. As protein: CASSCSGYTF.